The 18 T cell receptor beta chains reported below all come from one sample, sequenced in a study of beta chain features in type 1 diabetes. The entirety of the isolated RNA underwent reverse transcription, so expressed TCRB transcripts were sequenced. The data were produced by immunoSEQ multiplex PCR, yet TCRdb's version contains in-frame clones alone and is incomplete. The sample records some 150,000 clones, 6.9% being singletons. Sequenced: central memory CD4+ T cells from blood. Receptors were obtained from a woman in her thirties in good health.

The V call is TRBV4-2, the J call TRBJ2-2; 7 bases align to TRBD2. This CDR3 is built from 15 residues. V lost 4 bases, J lost 3 bases, and 5 bases stayed unmatched. CDR1 LGHNA and CDR2 YNFKEQ come from the germline V gene. CDR3 sequence: CASSLGGKDTGELFF. DNA of the CDR3: TGTGCCAGCAGCCTCGGGGGGAAAGACACCGGGGAGCTGTTTTTT.

This clone was observed a handful of times. The chain links TRBV7-2 to TRBJ2-5; D is possibly TRBD2 (5 bases). This CDR3 has 14 residues. V dropped 3 bases and J dropped 1 base, with 9 bases sitting between them. Per the germline V gene, CDR1 is SGHTA and CDR2 is FQGNSA. The CDR3 nucleotides read TGTGCCAGCAGCTTCGGTGGAGGCCAAGAGACCCAGTACTTC. Its translation is CASSFGGGQETQYF.

This clone was seen a few times. The chain is built from TRBV29-1 and TRBJ2-5; D may be TRBD2 (5 bases). The CDR3 contains 13 residues. Germline assignment: CDR1 SQVTM and CDR2 ANQGSEA. Trimming left V 3 bases short and J 2 bases short, with 10 bases between. CDR3 residues: CSVEGDGQETQYF. The CDR3 DNA sequence: TGCAGCGTTGAGGGAGATGGGCAAGAGACCCAGTACTTC.

The chain combines TRBV6-1 with TRBJ1-5; no clear D. The V end lost 1 base, the J end lost 0 bases, and 7 bases lay between the germline ends. CDR3 size: 15 residues. CDR1 MNHNS and CDR2 SASEGT come from the germline V gene. This chain's CDR3 is CASSEVVYSNQPQHF. As DNA, the CDR3 is TGTGCCAGCAGTGAAGTTGTATATAGCAATCAGCCCCAGCATTTT.

The gene calls are TRBV11-2 and TRBJ2-1; D possibly corresponds to TRBD1 (6 bases). The CDR3 contains 16 residues. Per germline, CDR1 SGHAT and CDR2 FQNNGV. Trimming took 1 base from V and 8 from J, leaving 18 bases between them. The CDR3 loop reads CASSLGGTTSIDEQFF. The CDR3 DNA sequence: TGTGCCAGCAGCTTAGGAGGGACAACGTCAATCGATGAGCAGTTCTTC.

This sequence joins TRBV5-6 and TRBJ1-1; 8 bases map to TRBD1. CDR1 and CDR2 (germline): SGHDT, YYEEEE. V trimming: 4 bases; J trimming: 0 bases; junction bases outside the gene matches: 8. This CDR3 comprises 16 residues. The CDR3 sequence is CASSPVGTGLNTEAFF. DNA for the CDR3: TGTGCCAGCAGCCCGGTCGGGACAGGCCTGAACACTGAAGCTTTCTTT.

The DNA of the CDR3 is TGTGCCAGCAGTTTCACGTTTTTAAGACTAGCGGACACAGATACGCAGTATTTT. This sequence encodes CASSFTFLRLADTDTQYF. The chain links TRBV28 to TRBJ2-3, with TRBD2 matching 9 bases. V dropped 3 bases and J dropped 2; count of bases not matched to a gene: 12. The CDR3 spans 18 residues. Germline V lookup: CDR1 MDHEN, CDR2 SYDVKM.

This clone was counted only a few times. CDR3 protein: CASSFQGGSDTEAFF. The DNA of the CDR3 is TGTGCCAGCAGTTTTCAGGGAGGGTCAGACACTGAAGCTTTCTTT. The chain recombines TRBV28 with TRBJ1-1, with D perhaps TRBD1 (5 bases). Germline CDR1 reads MDHEN; CDR2 reads SYDVKM. This CDR3 is built from 15 residues. Trimming took 3 bases from V and 3 from J, leaving 14 bases between them.

This chain uses TRBV13 with TRBJ2-7, with 8 bases fitting TRBD1. J gave up 7 bases and V 5 bases, and 13 bases lay outside the gene matches. This CDR3 comprises 15 residues. The germline CDR1 and CDR2 sequences are PRHDT and FYEKMQ (reference sequence). The CDR3 loop is CASSTWTGYSQEQYF. The CDR3 DNA follows: TGTGCCAGCAGCACATGGACAGGGTACTCCCAGGAGCAGTACTTC.

A few counts support this clone. This chain connects TRBV20-1 to TRBJ2-5; no clear D gene. The V and J ends lost 2 bases and 3 bases respectively, with 4 bases between them. The germline V gene encodes CDR1 DFQATT and CDR2 SNEGSKA (reference sequence). The CDR3 loop spans 11 amino acids. The CDR3 region is CSARPKETQYF. The CDR3 coding sequence is TGCAGTGCTAGACCTAAAGAGACCCAGTACTTC.

This clone was seen only a few times. V and J are TRBV23-1 and TRBJ2-2, with D perhaps matching TRBD1 (6 bases). TRBV23-1 is annotated as an ORF whose role is uncertain. The CDR3 has 17 residues. Deletions cut 1 base from V and 1 base from J, with 13 bases between. CDR3 in DNA: TGCGCCAGCAGTCAATTCTTACAGGGCTTGAACACCGGGGAGCTGTTTTTT. It translates to CASSQFLQGLNTGELFF.

This clone turned up a few times. The V and J genes are TRBV5-1 and TRBJ2-7; 11 positions match TRBD2. Trimming removed 4 bases from V and 4 bases from J; junction bases left unmatched: 13. Germline CDR1 reads SGHRS; CDR2 reads YFSETQ. The CDR3 length is 17 residues. The chain's CDR3 is CASSNGTSGLIKYEQYF. CDR3 sequence (DNA): TGCGCCAGCAGCAACGGGACTAGCGGACTCATAAAGTACGAGCAGTACTTC.

V is TRBV28 and J is TRBJ1-2; D is possibly TRBD1 (6 bases). This CDR3 is built from 15 residues. CDR1 is MDHEN and CDR2 is SYDVKM in the germline V gene. V was shortened by 5 bases and J by 2 bases, with 15 bases between the two germline ends. The CDR3 nucleotides read TGTGCCAGCAGTGGGACGGACAGCGCGAACTATGGCTACACCTTC. This codes for CASSGTDSANYGYTF.

This clone has at least ten counts. The chain employs TRBV19 and TRBJ2-1, with TRBD2 as a possible D gene (5 bases). The V gene lost 7 bases and the J gene lost 6 bases, with 13 bases spanning the gap. Germline V CDR1 and CDR2: LNHDA, SQIVND (reference sequence). The CDR3 length is 13 residues. The CDR3 DNA is TGTGCCAGTACCGAGGGAAGGAGCAATGAGCAGTTCTTC. It yields the protein CASTEGRSNEQFF.

This clone was seen only a few times. The chain combines TRBV2 with TRBJ2-5; 7 positions match TRBD1. Germline CDR1 reads SNHLY; CDR2 reads FYNNEI. V lost 6 bases to trimming and J lost 4 bases; unmatched junction nucleotides: 5. The CDR3 extends over 13 amino acids. The CDR3 region is CASRAGTVETQYF. CDR3 sequence (DNA): TGTGCCAGCAGGGCCGGGACAGTAGAGACCCAGTACTTC. Together with reference TRBV2 and TRBJ2-5, the CDR3 gives the full variable domain: EPEVTQTPSHQVTQMGQEVILRCVPISNHLYFYWYRQILGQKVEFLVSFYNNEISEKSEIFDDQFSVERPDGSNFTLKIRSTKLEDSAMYFCASRAGTVETQYFGPGTRLLVL.

This clone has ten or more counts. The gene calls are TRBV29-1 and TRBJ1-2, with a tentative D call TRBD1 (6 bases). CDR3 length: 12 residues. Trimming cost V 2 bases and J 3 bases, with 7 bases left between them. Germline-derived CDR1 and CDR2 are SQVTM and ANQGSEA. The CDR3 DNA reads as TGCAGCGTTGAAAGGACAGACTATGGCTACACCTTC. The encoded protein is CSVERTDYGYTF.

This clone has more than one count but fewer than ten. Here the CDR3 reads CASSWGAGTGNEQFF. CDR3 bases: TGCGCCAGCAGCTGGGGGGCAGGGACAGGCAATGAGCAGTTCTTC. The chain has TRBV5-1 and TRBJ2-1, with 8 nucleotides matching TRBD1. The V and J ends lost 3 bases and 6 bases, in that order; junction bases with no gene match: 8. Germline values: CDR1 SGHRS, CDR2 YFSETQ. The CDR3 runs to 15 residues.

This clone was detected many times. The chain is built from TRBV30 and TRBJ2-1; D unresolved. Germline V gene data show CDR1 as GTSNPN and CDR2 as SVGIG (reference sequence). The CDR3 has 11 amino acids. The V and J ends lost 3 bases and 4 bases respectively, with 4 bases between them. CDR3 in DNA: TGTGCCTGGAGACGGTACAATGAGCAGTTCTTC. Amino acid sequence: CAWRRYNEQFF. The complete variable domain, with remaining parts taken from reference TRBV30 and TRBJ2-1, reads SQTIHQWPATLVQPVGSPLSLECTVEGTSNPNLYWYRQAAGRGLQLLFYSVGIGQISSEVPQNLSASRPQDRQFILSSKKLLLSDSGFYLCAWRRYNEQFFGPGTRLTVL.